What follows are 31 T cell receptor beta chains derived from one specimen sequenced in a study of blood T cell repertoires in COVID-19. Libraries were prepared by immunoSEQ multiplex PCR; TCRdb keeps only in-frame clonotypes and omits some of them. The sample has 300,000 to 350,000 clones, approximately 83% seen once. Sequences were obtained from PBMCs or T cells enriched from blood (not recorded which). The receptors shown here come from a woman in her 40s with acute COVID-19.

This chain links TRBV5-4 with TRBJ2-3; a possible D gene is TRBD2 (5 bases). CDR3 length equals 16 residues. V was cut by 4 bases and J by 2 bases, with 17 bases left in between. Germline CDR1 and CDR2: SGHNT and YYREEE (reference sequence). The CDR3 DNA sequence: TGTGCCAGCAGCGGGCGGGTATTGGGATCCACAGATACGCAGTATTTT. Translated: CASSGRVLGSTDTQYF. The full variable domain, rest sourced from reference TRBV5-4 and TRBJ2-3, is ETGVTQSPTHLIKTRGQQVTLRCSSQSGHNTVSWYQQALGQGPQFIFQYYREEENGRGNFPPRFSGLQFPNYSSELNVNALELDDSALYLCASSGRVLGSTDTQYFGPGTRLTVL.

The chain carries TRBV6-5 and TRBJ1-5; D is undetermined. CDR3 length equals 15 residues. Germline values: CDR1 MNHEY, CDR2 SVGAGI. Trimming stripped 6 bases from V and 0 bases from J, with 12 bases between. The CDR3 DNA is TGTGCCAGCAGCCCCGTCGGGTATAGCAATCAGCCCCAGCATTTT. Its translation: CASSPVGYSNQPQHF.

This chain links TRBV3-1 (or the pseudogene TRBV3-2) with TRBJ2-7; no clear D gene. CDR1 is LGHDT, CDR2 YNNKEL, per germline (reference sequence). Between the trimmed V and J ends, which lost 4 bases and 9 bases, there was a span of 19 bases. The CDR3 loop spans 14 amino acids. The CDR3 region is CASSPQVHLNWQYF. The CDR3 nucleotides read TGTGCCAGCAGCCCCCAGGTTCACCTAAATTGGCAGTACTTC.

The chain links TRBV19 to TRBJ1-3; no firm D call. Germline V gene sequence: CDR1 LNHDA, CDR2 SQIVND (reference sequence). The V gene lost 3 bases and the J gene lost 4 bases, with 10 bases spanning the gap. This CDR3 has 14 residues. CDR3 sequence reads: CASSIQSLGNTIYF. CDR3 bases: TGTGCCAGTAGTATCCAGTCGTTGGGAAACACCATATATTTT.

The rearrangement links TRBV5-4 to TRBJ2-2, with D possibly TRBD1 on 6 matching bases. The germline gives CDR1 SGHNT, CDR2 YYREEE (reference sequence). The CDR3 covers 16 residues. Deletions cut 0 bases from V and 0 bases from J, with 9 bases between. CDR3 coding DNA: TGTGCCAGCAGCTTGGATTCAGGGGCGAACACCGGGGAGCTGTTTTTT. It encodes CASSLDSGANTGELFF.

The chain employs TRBV19 and TRBJ1-1; a possible D gene is TRBD1 (5 bases). There are 19 residues in the CDR3. Trimming removed 5 bases from V and 0 bases from J, with 25 bases in between. Germline loops: CDR1 LNHDA, CDR2 SQIVND (reference sequence). The CDR3 protein is CASSFRGAGFMILNTEAFF. The CDR3 nucleotides are TGTGCCAGTAGTTTCCGCGGGGCGGGTTTCATGATCTTGAACACTGAAGCTTTCTTT.

This chain joins TRBV12-5 and TRBJ1-5; D is undetermined. The ends were cut back, 5 bases at V and 2 bases at J, with 16 bases in the middle. The CDR3 is made up of 16 amino acids. CDR1 is LGHNT, CDR2 FRNRAP, per germline. CDR3 DNA: TGTGCTAGTGGTCTGGGGTCGTGGTCAGGCAATCAGCCCCAGCATTTT. Translation: CASGLGSWSGNQPQHF. Supplemented by reference TRBV12-5 and TRBJ1-5, the full variable domain reads DARVTQTPRHKVTEMGQEVTMRCQPILGHNTVFWYRQTMMQGLELLAYFRNRAPLDDSGMPKDRFSAEMPDATLATLKIQPSEPRDSAVYFCASGLGSWSGNQPQHFGDGTRLSIL.

This rearrangement joins TRBV28 to TRBJ2-6; TRBD2 is a possible D gene (5 bases). The CDR3 runs 17 residues. CDR1 and CDR2 from the germline V gene are MDHEN and SYDVKM. Trimming cost V 3 bases and J 4 bases, with 16 bases left between them. The DNA for the CDR3 is TGTGCCAGCAGTTTCCCTCGATTGGGAGCCGGGGCCAACGTCCTGACTTTC. Residues: CASSFPRLGAGANVLTF.

The V and J genes are TRBV19 and TRBJ1-2; 9 nucleotides agree with TRBD1. V lost 4 bases, J lost 4 bases, and 7 bases stayed unmatched. The CDR3 runs to 15 residues. Germline V gene lookup returns CDR1 LNHDA and CDR2 SQIVND (reference sequence). In nucleotides, the CDR3 is TGTGCCAGTAGTACCCGGGACAGGGTTGCCTATGGCTACACCTTC. Translating gives CASSTRDRVAYGYTF. Full variable domain (rest looked up from reference TRBV19 and TRBJ1-2): DGGITQSPKYLFRKEGQNVTLSCEQNLNHDAMYWYRQDPGQGLRLIYYSQIVNDFQKGDIAEGYSVSREKKESFPLTVTSAQKNPTAFYLCASSTRDRVAYGYTFGSGTRLTVV.

J is TRBJ1-2 and V is TRBV7-2; 7 bases agree with TRBD1. Unmatched junction bases numbered 3, after V lost 1 base and J lost 4 bases. The CDR3 runs to 14 residues. The germline V gene has CDR1 SGHTA and CDR2 FQGNSA. CDR3 residues: CASSLVTGAYGYTF. In DNA, the CDR3 is TGTGCCAGCAGCTTAGTAACAGGGGCCTATGGCTACACCTTC.

The chain combines TRBV12-3 or TRBV12-4 with TRBJ2-7, with 9 positions matching TRBD1. The CDR3 is made up of 13 amino acids. Trimming cost V 2 bases and J 6 bases; bases outside gene matches: 2. The CDR3 region is CASSLLTGGEQYF. CDR3 nucleotide sequence: TGTGCCAGCAGTTTACTGACAGGGGGCGAGCAGTACTTC.

The V and J genes are TRBV3-1 (or the pseudogene TRBV3-2) and TRBJ1-2, with a weak D call TRBD1 (6 bases). This CDR3 comprises 16 residues. V was shortened by 1 base and J by 4 bases, with 16 bases between the two germline ends. Per the germline V gene, CDR1 is LGHDT and CDR2 is YNNKEL (reference sequence). CDR3 coding DNA: TGTGCCAGCAGCCAAGTATTGAACAGGGATGGCTATGGCTACACCTTC. Protein sequence: CASSQVLNRDGYGYTF.

This chain uses TRBV18 with TRBJ2-2; TRBD2 agrees at 12 bases. V trimming: 4 bases; J trimming: 8 bases; junction bases outside the gene matches: 14. This CDR3 comprises 18 residues. The germline CDR1 and CDR2 sequences are KGHSH and LQKENI. CDR3 nucleotide sequence: TGTGCCAGCTCACTCCCCCCGGGACTAGCGGGTCCCATGGGGGAGCTGTTTTTT. Translating gives CASSLPPGLAGPMGELFF.

The chain has TRBV28 and TRBJ2-7, with D perhaps TRBD2 (5 bases). This CDR3 has 15 amino acids. From germline, CDR1 is MDHEN and CDR2 SYDVKM. The V end was cut by 5 bases, the J end by 12 bases, with 26 bases between. The CDR3 reads CASSTPTPGRLAGYF. CDR3 coding DNA: TGTGCCAGCAGTACCCCGACCCCGGGCCGCCTCGCGGGGTACTTC. Using reference TRBV28 and TRBJ2-7 for the parts outside the CDR3, the full variable domain is DVKVTQSSRYLVKRTGEKVFLECVQDMDHENMFWYRQDPGLGLRLIYFSYDVKMKEKGDIPEGYSVSREKKERFSLILESASTNQTSMYLCASSTPTPGRLAGYFGPGTRLTVT.

The V call is TRBV6-2 or TRBV6-3, the J call TRBJ1-2; 7 positions agree with TRBD1. After removal of 3 bases from V and 4 bases from J, the junction contained 8 bases not matched to a gene. Germline CDR1 and CDR2: MNHEY and SVGEGT. The CDR3 is 15 amino acids. Here the CDR3 DNA reads TGTGCCAGCAGTTATATTAGGGGGCAAGGCTATGGCTACACCTTC. It encodes CASSYIRGQGYGYTF.

Here the CDR3 DNA reads TGTGCCAGCAGCCTGAGACTAGCGGGGGGGCGGTCCTACAATGAGCAGTTCTTC. It codes for CASSLRLAGGRSYNEQFF. This chain uses TRBV7-9 with TRBJ2-1; 14 bases map to TRBD2. There are 18 residues in the CDR3. Trimming at V came to 5 bases and at J to 1 base, leaving 7 bases not matched to a gene. The germline V gene has CDR1 SEHNR and CDR2 FQNEAQ (reference sequence).

This rearrangement joins TRBV7-2 to TRBJ1-1, with D possibly TRBD1 on 6 matching bases. Germline V gives CDR1 SGHTA, CDR2 FQGNSA. The CDR3 is 13 amino acids. Trimming removed 8 bases from V and 11 bases from J, with 21 bases in between. CDR3 sequence: CASSKTTGWSAFF. CDR3 coding DNA: TGTGCCAGCTCTAAGACGACAGGTTGGAGCGCTTTCTTT.

This clone was seen a single time. The chain carries TRBV6-2 or TRBV6-3 and TRBJ1-1; no definite D call. Trimming pared 5 bases from V and 2 bases from J, leaving 9 bases between. Looked up from germline, CDR1 is MNHEY and CDR2 is SVGEGT. CDR3 length equals 13 residues. The CDR3 bases are TGTGCCAGCAGTGCCGTGCGAAACACTGAAGCTTTCTTT. Its translation: CASSAVRNTEAFF.

The rearrangement uses TRBV7-9 and TRBJ1-5; TRBD1 matches at 7 bases. Germline CDR1 reads SEHNR; CDR2 reads FQNEAQ (reference sequence). CDR3 length: 13 amino acids. V shed 8 bases and J 3 bases; nucleotides not matched to a gene: 4. This CDR3 is CASAGTANQPQHF. As DNA, the CDR3 is TGTGCCAGCGCCGGGACAGCCAATCAGCCCCAGCATTTT.

The V call is TRBV6-2 or TRBV6-3, the J call TRBJ2-5, with D unresolved. The germline V gene has CDR1 MNHEY and CDR2 SVGEGT. The CDR3 runs 16 residues. The V and J ends lost 5 bases and 5 bases respectively, with 21 bases between them. This CDR3 reads CASSRRPRVAVETQYF. The CDR3 DNA reads as TGTGCCAGCAGTCGCAGACCACGGGTGGCTGTGGAGACCCAGTACTTC.

V and J are TRBV4-1 and TRBJ2-7; D unresolved. The CDR3 is 15 residues long. The germline V gene encodes CDR1 MGHRA and CDR2 YSYEKL. Trimming shortened V by 2 bases and J by 4 bases, and 15 bases separated the two germline ends. The CDR3 coding sequence is TGCGCCAGCAGCCAAATCCCAGCGCTTACTTACGAGCAGTACTTC. Translated: CASSQIPALTYEQYF.

This chain links TRBV18 with TRBJ1-1; D gene unclear. The germline V gene has CDR1 KGHSH and CDR2 LQKENI. Trimming left V 1 base short and J 11 bases short, with 14 bases between. CDR3 size: 13 residues. In nucleotides, the CDR3 is TGTGCCAGCTCACCACGCGATTCCGGAGACGCTTTCTTT. It encodes CASSPRDSGDAFF. Variable domain in full (rest from reference TRBV18 and TRBJ1-1): NAGVMQNPRHLVRRRGQEARLRCSPMKGHSHVYWYRQLPEEGLKFMVYLQKENIIDESGMPKERFSAEFPKEGPSILRIQQVVRGDSAAYFCASSPRDSGDAFFGQGTRLTVV.

The rearrangement uses TRBV29-1 and TRBJ2-5, with 12 bases that match TRBD1. Germline-derived CDR1 and CDR2 are SQVTM and ANQGSEA. The CDR3 loop spans 13 amino acids. V was clipped by 8 bases and J by 5 bases; unmatched bases: 6. CDR3 sequence (DNA): TGCAGCTTCGGGACAGGGGGCCGTGAGACCCAGTACTTC. Protein product: CSFGTGGRETQYF.

V and J are TRBV18 and TRBJ1-6, with TRBD1 identical over 10 bases. The CDR3 is 16 amino acids. The germline CDR1 and CDR2 sequences are KGHSH and LQKENI. V lost 4 bases, J lost 7 bases, and 7 bases stayed unmatched. The CDR3 reads CASSQTGTGENSPLHF. The DNA of the CDR3 is TGTGCCAGCTCACAAACCGGGACAGGGGAAAATTCACCCCTCCACTTT.

The chain has TRBV28 and TRBJ1-2, with a weak D call TRBD1 (6 bases). The V end lost 7 bases, the J end lost 0 bases, and 9 bases lay between the germline ends. From germline, CDR1 is MDHEN and CDR2 SYDVKM. CDR3 length: 13 amino acids. The CDR3 loop is CASTTGTNYGYTF. The CDR3 region has the DNA TGTGCCAGCACAACAGGGACTAACTATGGCTACACCTTC.

The chain recombines TRBV9 with TRBJ2-6; D is uncertain. There are 19 residues in the CDR3. V lost 0 bases to trimming and J lost 0 bases, with 16 bases between them. Germline CDR1 SGDLS, CDR2 YYNGEE. CDR3 in amino acids: CASSVAAGDLFSGANVLTF. CDR3 coding DNA: TGTGCCAGCAGCGTAGCGGCCGGAGACCTTTTCTCTGGGGCCAACGTCCTGACTTTC.

The chain couples TRBV4-3 to TRBJ2-3; 9 nucleotides match TRBD2. CDR1 and CDR2 (germline): LGHNA, YSLEER. The CDR3 consists of 17 residues. The junction had 11 bases not matched to a gene; V was cut back by 1 base and J by 6 bases. The CDR3 sequence is CASSQAPSGTTGDTQYF. The CDR3 DNA reads TGCGCCAGCAGCCAAGCGCCTAGCGGGACTACTGGGGATACGCAGTATTTT.

This sequence joins TRBV6-2 or TRBV6-3 and TRBJ2-7; no reliable D call. V lost 2 bases to trimming and J lost 0 bases, with 8 bases between them. The CDR3 extends over 14 amino acids. Germline CDR1 reads MNHEY; CDR2 reads SVGEGT. The CDR3 DNA reads as TGTGCCAGCAGTTACGGTCTAGTCTCCTACGAGCAGTACTTC. It is translated as CASSYGLVSYEQYF.

The chain links TRBV24-1 to TRBJ1-5; D not resolved. V lost 3 bases to trimming and J lost 1 base, with 9 bases between them. The CDR3 consists of 15 residues. Germline lookup yields CDR1 KGHDR and CDR2 SFDVKD. The CDR3, as DNA: TGTGCCACCAGTGATCCGGGAGTAAGCAATCAGCCCCAGCATTTT. Translation: CATSDPGVSNQPQHF.

V gene TRBV25-1 combines with J gene TRBJ2-3; tentatively, D is TRBD1 (5 bases). The germline V gene has CDR1 MGHDK and CDR2 SYGVNS. The CDR3 spans 18 residues. V dropped 2 bases and J dropped 0 bases, with 18 bases sitting between them. CDR3 sequence: CASSEVQGLEWSTDTQYF. As DNA, the CDR3 is TGTGCCAGCAGTGAAGTTCAGGGCCTAGAGTGGAGCACAGATACGCAGTATTTT. The full variable domain, its missing parts supplied by reference TRBV25-1 and TRBJ2-3, is EADIYQTPRYLVIGTGKKITLECSQTMGHDKMYWYQQDPGMELHLIHYSYGVNSTEKGDLSSESTVSRIRTEHFPLTLESARPSHTSQYLCASSEVQGLEWSTDTQYFGPGTRLTVL.

The chain links TRBV18 to TRBJ1-5, with D maybe TRBD1 (6 bases). Germline V gene sequence: CDR1 KGHSH, CDR2 LQKENI. This CDR3 is built from 16 residues. V dropped 3 bases and J dropped 0 bases, with 12 bases sitting between them. This CDR3 is CASSPNNRASNQPQHF. CDR3 coding DNA: TGTGCCAGCTCACCGAACAACAGGGCTAGCAATCAGCCCCAGCATTTT.